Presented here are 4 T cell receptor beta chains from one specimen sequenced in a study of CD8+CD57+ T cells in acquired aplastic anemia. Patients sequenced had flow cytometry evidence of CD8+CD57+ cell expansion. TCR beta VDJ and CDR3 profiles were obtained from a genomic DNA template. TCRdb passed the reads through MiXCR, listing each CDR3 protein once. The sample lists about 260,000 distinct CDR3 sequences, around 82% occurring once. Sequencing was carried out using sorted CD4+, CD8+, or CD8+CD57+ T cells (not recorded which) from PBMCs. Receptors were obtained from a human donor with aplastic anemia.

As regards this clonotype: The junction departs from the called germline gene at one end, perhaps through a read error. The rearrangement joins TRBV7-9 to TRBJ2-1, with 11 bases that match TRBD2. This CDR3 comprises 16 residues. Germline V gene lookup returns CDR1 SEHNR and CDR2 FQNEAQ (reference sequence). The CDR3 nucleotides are TGTGCCAGCGGCTTAGCGGGTAGCGGGGGGGCCGACGTGCAGTTCTTC. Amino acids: CASGLAGSGGADVQFF.

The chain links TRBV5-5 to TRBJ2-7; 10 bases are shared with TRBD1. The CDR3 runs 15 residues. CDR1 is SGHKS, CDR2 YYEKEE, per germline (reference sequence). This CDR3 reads CASSWGQGKGYEQYV. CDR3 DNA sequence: TGTGCCAGCAGCTGGGGACAGGGGAAGGGCTACGAGCAGTACGTA.

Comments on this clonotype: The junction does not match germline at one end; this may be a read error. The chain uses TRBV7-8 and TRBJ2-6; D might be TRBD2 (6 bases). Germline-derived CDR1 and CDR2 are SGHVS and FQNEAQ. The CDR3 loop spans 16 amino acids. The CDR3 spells CASSLAGGPDANVLTF. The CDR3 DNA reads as TGTGCCAGCAGCTTAGCGGGAGGTCCCGATGCCAACGTTCTGACTTTC.

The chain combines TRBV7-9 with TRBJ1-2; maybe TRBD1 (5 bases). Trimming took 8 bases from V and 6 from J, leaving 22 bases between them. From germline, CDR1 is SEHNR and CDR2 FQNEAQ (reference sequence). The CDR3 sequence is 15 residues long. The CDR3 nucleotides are TGTGCCAGCGGGGTAGAAGGGGACCCGAAGGATGGCTACACCTTC. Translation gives CASGVEGDPKDGYTF.